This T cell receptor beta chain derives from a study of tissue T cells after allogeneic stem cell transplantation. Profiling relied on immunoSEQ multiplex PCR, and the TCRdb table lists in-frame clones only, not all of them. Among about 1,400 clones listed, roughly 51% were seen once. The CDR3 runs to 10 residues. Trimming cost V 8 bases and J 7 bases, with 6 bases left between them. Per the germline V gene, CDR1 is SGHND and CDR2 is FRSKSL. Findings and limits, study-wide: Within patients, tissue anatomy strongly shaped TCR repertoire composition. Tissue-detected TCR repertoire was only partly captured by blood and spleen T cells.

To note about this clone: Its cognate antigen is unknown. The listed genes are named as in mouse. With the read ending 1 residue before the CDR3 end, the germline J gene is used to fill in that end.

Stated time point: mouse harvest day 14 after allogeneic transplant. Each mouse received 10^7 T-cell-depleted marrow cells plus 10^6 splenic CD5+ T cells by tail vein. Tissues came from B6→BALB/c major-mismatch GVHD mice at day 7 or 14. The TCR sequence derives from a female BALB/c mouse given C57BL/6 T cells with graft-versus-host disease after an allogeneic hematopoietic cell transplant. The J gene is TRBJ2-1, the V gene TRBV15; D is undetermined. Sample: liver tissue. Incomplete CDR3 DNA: TGTGCCAGCGAAGGAGCTGAGCAGTTC. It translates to CASEGAEQF. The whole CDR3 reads CASEGAEQFF. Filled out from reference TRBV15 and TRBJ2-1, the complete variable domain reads DAGVTQTPRHEVAEKGQTIILKCEPVSGHNDLFWYRQTKIQGLELLSYFRSKSLMEDGGAFKDRFKAEMLNSSFSTLKIQPTEPKDSAVYLCASEGAEQFFGPGTRLTVL.